A selection of T cell receptor beta chains follows, all from one sample in a study of T cells after yellow fever vaccination. TCRdb itself ran the 5' RACE reads through MiXCR, one entry per CDR3 protein. The sample includes about 170,000 distinct CDR3 sequences, roughly 9.6% of them seen just once. Sequenced here: CD8+ T cells sorted from PBMCs, sampled 15 days after the yellow fever booster vaccination. The receptors were gathered from a young man who received the YFV17D yellow fever vaccine. Both conserved end residues are part of each CDR3. The D gene is left open where the match is weak. Some rows have no size entry. The others give once, few or many, or a class for an expanded clone.

TRBV7-6	TRBJ1-6	NA	few	TGTGCCAGCAGCTTAACGACTGCTGGTTCGGGCCTCCACTTT	CASSLTTAGSGLHF
TRBV6-2/TRBV6-3	TRBJ2-5	TRBD2	NA	TGTGCCAGTTCTAAGCGAGTAGTAGCGGGCCAAGAGACCCAGTACTTC	CASSKRVVAGQETQYF
TRBV6-2/TRBV6-3	TRBJ1-1	NA	few	TGTGCCAGCAGCTCCTCGGCGGGGTACACTGAAGCTTTCTTT	CASSSSAGYTEAFF
TRBV13	TRBJ2-2	NA	few	TGTGCCAGCAGCTACGCCTGGGAGCTGTTTTTT	CASSYAWELFF
TRBV10-3	TRBJ1-1	NA	NA	TGTGCGTACTGGGCGGGGGATGAAGCTTTCTTT	CAYWAGDEAFF
TRBV29-1	TRBJ1-1	NA	many	TGCAGCGTTGAAGAGCTAGGGATGAACACTGAAGCTTTCTTT	CSVEELGMNTEAFF
TRBV20-1	TRBJ1-4	TRBD1	NA	TGCAGTGCCGATCCAGGGGGGAAAAAACTGTTTTTT	CSADPGGKKLFF
TRBV4-3	TRBJ2-2	NA	many	TGCGCCAGCAGCTTCTTCCTAGATAACACCGGGGAGCTGTTTTTT	CASSFFLDNTGELFF
TRBV6-6	TRBJ1-4	NA	NA	TGTGCCAGCAGTTCCCGATCCGGGTATAATGAAAAACTGTTTTTT	CASSSRSGYNEKLFF
TRBV20-1	TRBJ1-2	NA	NA	TGCAGTGCTAGAGAGCCGCAGGCAGGTCACTATGGCTTCACCTTC	CSAREPQAGHYGFTF
TRBV20-1	TRBJ2-5	NA	NA	TGCAGTGCTAGTGATCTAGCGAACCAAGAGACCCAGTACTTC	CSASDLANQETQYF
TRBV3-1	TRBJ2-5	NA	few	TGTGCCAGCAGCCAAGGGGGTTGGCGCCAAGAGACCCAGTACTTC	CASSQGGWRQETQYF
TRBV20-1	TRBJ2-7	TRBD1	many	TGCAGTGCTTTGGGACAGACCTCCTACGAGCAGTACTTC	CSALGQTSYEQYF
TRBV5-1	TRBJ1-1	TRBD1	NA	TGCGCCAGCAGCTGGGCAGGGGGGCTGAACACTGAAGCTTTCTTT	CASSWAGGLNTEAFF
TRBV5-1	TRBJ2-7	TRBD1	many	TGCGCCAGCAGGCACAACAGGGGGATCTCCTACGAGCAGTACTTC	CASRHNRGISYEQYF
TRBV20-1	TRBJ2-3	NA	few	TGCAGTGCTCATCCCCGGGCCACCGGGACAGATACGCAGTATTTT	CSAHPRATGTDTQYF
TRBV4-1	TRBJ2-3	TRBD1	NA	TGCGCCAGCAGCCAACTCGGACAGGTTTGGAGTACGCAGTATTTT	CASSQLGQVWSTQYF
TRBV13	TRBJ1-1	NA	NA	TGTGCCAGCAGCGCCCCGCAGGGGTTGAACACTGAAGCTTTCTTT	CASSAPQGLNTEAFF
TRBV4-3	TRBJ1-6	NA	few	TGCGCCAGCAGCCAAGATGCCCCCCCAACGACCTCCTATAATTCACCCCTCCACTTT	CASSQDAPPTTSYNSPLHF
TRBV7-2	TRBJ2-5	NA	few	TGTGCCAGCAGCTCCTTGGACAAGGGGGAGACCCAGTACTTC	CASSSLDKGETQYF
TRBV4-1	TRBJ2-7	TRBD2	few	TGCGCCAGCAGCCAAGCTAGCGGGGACCCCTACGAGCAGTACTTC	CASSQASGDPYEQYF
TRBV6-2/TRBV6-3	TRBJ2-7	NA	few	TGTGCCAGCGGTTCGTACGAGCAGTACTTC	CASGSYEQYF
TRBV6-5	TRBJ2-2	NA	few	TGTGCCAGCGGACATACAGGGAACACCGGGGAGCTGTTTTTT	CASGHTGNTGELFF
TRBV25-1	TRBJ2-3	NA	few	TGTGCCAGCAGTGAGGGACACCGAACTAGCACAGATACGCAGTATTTT	CASSEGHRTSTDTQYF
TRBV12-3/TRBV12-4	TRBJ1-5	NA	few	TGTGCCTCCAGTCCGGCCAGGGCAAGAGGCAATCAGCCCCAGCATTTT	CASSPARARGNQPQHF
TRBV6-6	TRBJ2-3	TRBD2	few	TGTGCCAGCAGAACTGGACTAGCGGGGGCTATAGATACGCAGTATTTT	CASRTGLAGAIDTQYF
TRBV6-5	TRBJ2-2	NA	many	TGTGCCAGCAGTTACCCTGCCGGGGAGCTGTTTTTT	CASSYPAGELFF
TRBV29-1	TRBJ1-1	TRBD1	NA	TGCAGCGCTCCGACAGGGATGAACACTGAAGCTTTCTTT	CSAPTGMNTEAFF
TRBV29-1	TRBJ2-3	NA	few	TGCAGCGTTGAAGATCCGGACTCGGCCGAGGGTGCAGATACGCAGTATTTT	CSVEDPDSAEGADTQYF
TRBV4-1	TRBJ1-1	NA	many	TGCGCCAGCAGCCAAGAGGGGACCTTGGGCACTGAAGCTTTCTTT	CASSQEGTLGTEAFF
TRBV24-1	TRBJ2-3	NA	few	TGTGCCACCAGTGATCCCGCGGATACGCAGTATTTT	CATSDPADTQYF
TRBV4-3	TRBJ2-7	TRBD2	NA	TGCGCCAGCAGCCAAGATTTCGAGCGGGAGTCGGCCCACGAGCAGTACTTC	CASSQDFERESAHEQYF
TRBV6-2/TRBV6-3	TRBJ2-1	NA	many	TGTGCCAGCAGTTACCCGGACCCCGACAATGAGCAGTTCTTC	CASSYPDPDNEQFF
TRBV15	TRBJ2-3	TRBD2	NA	TGTGCCACCAGCAGAGCGGGGGGGGGGGCAGATACGCAGTATTTT	CATSRAGGGADTQYF
TRBV6-2/TRBV6-3	TRBJ1-5	NA	NA	TGTGCCAGCAATTCCCCGGGAAACGCGGATCAGCCCCAGCATTTT	CASNSPGNADQPQHF
TRBV9	TRBJ2-3	TRBD2	few	TGTGCCAGCAGCCCTTCCGGGACTAGCGGGGCCCAGGATACGCAGTATTTT	CASSPSGTSGAQDTQYF
TRBV20-1	TRBJ2-7	TRBD2	NA	TGCAGTGCTAGACGGGAGGGAACTCTGACCTCCTACGAGCAGTACTTC	CSARREGTLTSYEQYF
TRBV5-5	TRBJ2-1	NA	many	TGTGCCAGCAGCTTTGGGGCGGCCAATGAGCAGTTCTTC	CASSFGAANEQFF
TRBV4-2	TRBJ1-5	NA	few	TGTGCCAGCAGCCAAGTCACGACCGCAGGCAATCAGCCCCAGCATTTT	CASSQVTTAGNQPQHF
TRBV6-5	TRBJ1-6	NA	NA	TGTGCCAGCAGTTACTCGAAAGGGAGCTCCTATAATTCACCCCTCCACTTT	CASSYSKGSSYNSPLHF
TRBV10-3	TRBJ2-1	NA	NA	TGTGCCATCAGTGACGGGCAGGGCCTGAATGAGCAGTTCTTC	CAISDGQGLNEQFF
TRBV4-1	TRBJ1-5	NA	few	TGCGCCAGCAGCCAAGAGCCAGGGGAAGGTCAGCCCCAGCATTTT	CASSQEPGEGQPQHF
TRBV20-1	TRBJ2-1	NA	NA	TGCAGTGCTAGAGATCTCCTGACTACCTTGGGTGCTGAGCAGTTCTTC	CSARDLLTTLGAEQFF
TRBV30	TRBJ2-7	TRBD2	few	TGTGCCTGGAGTGTAACTAGCGGCTACGAGCAGTACTTC	CAWSVTSGYEQYF
TRBV4-1	TRBJ1-4	NA	few	TGCGCCAGCAGCCAAACTCAGGGTTATGAAAAACTGTTTTTT	CASSQTQGYEKLFF
TRBV6-4	TRBJ2-3	NA	many	TGTGCCAGCAGTGCACTTGGGGGGGCCACAGATACGCAGTATTTT	CASSALGGATDTQYF
TRBV7-7	TRBJ2-5	TRBD1	few	TGTGCTAGCAGAGACAGGGGGCTCGGGGAGACCCAGTACTTC	CASRDRGLGETQYF
TRBV5-4	TRBJ2-4	NA	NA	TGTGCCAGCAGCTTGGGTGAGGGGCTCGACATTCAGTACTTC	CASSLGEGLDIQYF
TRBV12-3/TRBV12-4	TRBJ1-2	NA	NA	TGTGCCAGCAGGACCTCCGGGAACTATGGCTACACCTTC	CASRTSGNYGYTF